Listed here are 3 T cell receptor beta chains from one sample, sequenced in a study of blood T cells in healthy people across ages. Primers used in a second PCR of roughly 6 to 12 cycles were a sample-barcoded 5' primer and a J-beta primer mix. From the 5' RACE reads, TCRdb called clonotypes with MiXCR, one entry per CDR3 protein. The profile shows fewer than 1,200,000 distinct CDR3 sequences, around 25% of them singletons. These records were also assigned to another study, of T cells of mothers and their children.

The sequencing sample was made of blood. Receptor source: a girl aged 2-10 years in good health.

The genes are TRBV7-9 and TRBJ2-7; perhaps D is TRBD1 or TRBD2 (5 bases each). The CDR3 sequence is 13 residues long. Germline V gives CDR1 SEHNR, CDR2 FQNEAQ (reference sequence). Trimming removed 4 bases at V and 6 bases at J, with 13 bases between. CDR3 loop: CASSYLGESEQYF. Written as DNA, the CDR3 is TGTGCCAGCAGCTACTTGGGGGAAAGCGAGCAGTACTTC.

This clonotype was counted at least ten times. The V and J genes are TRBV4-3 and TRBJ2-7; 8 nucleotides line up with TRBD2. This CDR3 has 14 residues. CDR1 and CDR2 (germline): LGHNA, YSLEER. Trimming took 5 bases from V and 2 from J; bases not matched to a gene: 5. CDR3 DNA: TGCGCCAGCAGCGCCAGCGGGGGAGCCTACGAGCAGTACTTC. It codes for CASSASGGAYEQYF.

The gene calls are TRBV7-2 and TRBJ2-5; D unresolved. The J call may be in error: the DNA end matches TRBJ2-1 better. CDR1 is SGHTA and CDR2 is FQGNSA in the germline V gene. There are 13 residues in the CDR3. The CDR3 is CASSLGNSRGQFF. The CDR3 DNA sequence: TGTGCCAGCAGCTTAGGGAATAGTCGCGGGCAGTTCTTC.